The entry below gives a single T cell receptor beta chain sequence along with its context. The sample comes from a study of blood T cell repertoires in COVID-19. Study-level background: COVID-19 samples from acute and convalescent phases originated in the United States, Italy and Spain. In each case, the material was cDNA or gDNA derived from T cells, B-cell-depleted T cells, or PBMCs.

Seattle enrolled patients during active infection and tracked them longitudinally. Per the original data handling: Estimated nucleated cell counts came from reference gene primer amplification. Repertoires were generated with immunoSEQ multiplex PCR, while TCRdb's copy carries only in-frame clones and drops some. V, J and clone size reflect that table, while D and trimming were determined from the DNA. The sample holds more than 250,000 clones, 70% to 90% seen once. V lost 3 bases and J 8 bases, leaving 16 bases between the germline ends. Germline CDR1 is GTSNPN and CDR2 is SVGIG (reference sequence). The CDR3 runs 13 residues.

Sequencing was performed on peripheral blood. The receptor comes from a woman in her thirties with COVID-19, enrolled during active disease. The chain carries TRBV30 and TRBJ1-2; D gene uncertain. Here the CDR3 reads CAWRATGMGGYTF. The CDR3 coding sequence is TGTGCCTGGAGGGCGACGGGAATGGGAGGCTACACCTTC. Looking up the rest from reference TRBV30 and TRBJ1-2 gives the full variable domain: SQTIHQWPATLVQPVGSPLSLECTVEGTSNPNLYWYRQAAGRGLQLLFYSVGIGQISSEVPQNLSASRPQDRQFILSSKKLLLSDSGFYLCAWRATGMGGYTFGSGTRLTVV.